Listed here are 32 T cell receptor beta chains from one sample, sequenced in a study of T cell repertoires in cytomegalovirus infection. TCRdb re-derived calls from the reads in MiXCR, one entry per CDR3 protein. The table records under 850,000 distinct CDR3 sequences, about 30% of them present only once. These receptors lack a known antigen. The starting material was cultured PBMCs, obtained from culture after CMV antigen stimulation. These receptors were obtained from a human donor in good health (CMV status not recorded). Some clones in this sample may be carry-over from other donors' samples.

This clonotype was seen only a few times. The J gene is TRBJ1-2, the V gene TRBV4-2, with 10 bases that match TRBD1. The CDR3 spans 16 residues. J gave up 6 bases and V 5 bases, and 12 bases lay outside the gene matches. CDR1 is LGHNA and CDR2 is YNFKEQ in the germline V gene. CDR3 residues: CASSSTGGHAWDGYTF. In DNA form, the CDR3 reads TGTGCCAGCAGCTCGACAGGGGGCCATGCCTGGGATGGCTACACCTTC.

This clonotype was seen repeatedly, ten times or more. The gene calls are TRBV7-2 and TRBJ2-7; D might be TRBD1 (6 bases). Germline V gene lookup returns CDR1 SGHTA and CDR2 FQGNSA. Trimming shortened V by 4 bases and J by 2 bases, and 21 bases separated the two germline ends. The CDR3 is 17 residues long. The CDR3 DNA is TGTGCCAGCAGCTACGGTCCGCTCCTCAGGGGCACCTACGAGCAGTACTTC. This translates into CASSYGPLLRGTYEQYF. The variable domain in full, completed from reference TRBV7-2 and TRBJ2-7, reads GAGVSQSPSNKVTEKGKDVELRCDPISGHTALYWYRQSLGQGLEFLIYFQGNSAPDKSGLPSDRFSAERTGGSVSTLTIQRTQQEDSAVYLCASSYGPLLRGTYEQYFGPGTRLTVT.

CDR3 amino acids: CSARAYYPQSHEQYF. CDR3 DNA sequence: TGCAGTGCTAGAGCCTACTACCCGCAAAGTCACGAGCAGTACTTC. The chain employs TRBV20-1 and TRBJ2-7, with D unresolved. CDR1 and CDR2 from the germline V gene are DFQATT and SNEGSKA (reference sequence). Trimming left V 1 base short and J 5 bases short, with 18 bases between. The CDR3 is 15 residues long.

The CDR3 nucleotides read TGCAGTGCTAGCTGGGCAGGGAGAGGCATTCAGTACTTC. Residues: CSASWAGRGIQYF. V gene TRBV20-1 combines with J gene TRBJ2-4; either TRBD1 or TRBD2 may fit D (5 bases each). Trimming took off 3 bases at V and 9 bases at J, with 15 bases between the two ends. This CDR3 is 13 amino acids long. The germline V gene encodes CDR1 DFQATT and CDR2 SNEGSKA (reference sequence).

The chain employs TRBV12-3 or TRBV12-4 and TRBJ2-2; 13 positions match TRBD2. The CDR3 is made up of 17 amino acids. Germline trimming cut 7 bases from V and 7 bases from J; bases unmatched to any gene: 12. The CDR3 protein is CASKIRGLAGDLGELFF. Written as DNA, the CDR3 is TGTGCCAGCAAAATTCGCGGACTAGCGGGAGATCTCGGGGAGCTGTTTTTT.

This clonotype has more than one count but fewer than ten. CDR3 sequence (DNA): TGTGCCAGCAGCTTAAGGCGGCTAGCGGGAGGAATGAATGAGCAGTTCTTC. Translating it yields CASSLRRLAGGMNEQFF. J is TRBJ2-1 and V is TRBV7-2; 11 positions agree with TRBD2. The CDR3 length is 17 residues. Unmatched junction bases numbered 10, after V lost 2 bases and J lost 7 bases. Germline lookup yields CDR1 SGHTA and CDR2 FQGNSA. The whole variable domain, filled in from reference TRBV7-2 and TRBJ2-1, reads GAGVSQSPSNKVTEKGKDVELRCDPISGHTALYWYRQSLGQGLEFLIYFQGNSAPDKSGLPSDRFSAERTGGSVSTLTIQRTQQEDSAVYLCASSLRRLAGGMNEQFFGPGTRLTVL.

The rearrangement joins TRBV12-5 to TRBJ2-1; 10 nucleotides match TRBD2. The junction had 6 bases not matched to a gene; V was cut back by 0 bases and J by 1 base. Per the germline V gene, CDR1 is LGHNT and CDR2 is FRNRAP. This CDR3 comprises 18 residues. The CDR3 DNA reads TGTGCTAGTGGTTTGGTATTAGCGGGAGGAATTTCCTACAATGAGCAGTTCTTC. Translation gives CASGLVLAGGISYNEQFF.

The CDR3 region is CASSVWTGNMNTGELFF. DNA for the CDR3: TGTGCCAGCAGTGTTTGGACAGGGAATATGAACACCGGGGAGCTGTTTTTT. The rearrangement joins TRBV6-1 to TRBJ2-2; 8 bases are shared with TRBD1. In germline, CDR1 is MNHNS, CDR2 SASEGT. With 4 bases clipped from V and 1 base from J, the junction kept 8 bases outside the gene matches. The CDR3 runs 17 residues.

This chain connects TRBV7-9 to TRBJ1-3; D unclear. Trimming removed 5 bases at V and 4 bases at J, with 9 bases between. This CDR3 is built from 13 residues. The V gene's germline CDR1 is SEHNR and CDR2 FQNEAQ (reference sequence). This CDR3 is CASSPSDGNTIYF. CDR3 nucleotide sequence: TGTGCCAGCAGCCCCTCGGACGGAAACACCATATATTTT.

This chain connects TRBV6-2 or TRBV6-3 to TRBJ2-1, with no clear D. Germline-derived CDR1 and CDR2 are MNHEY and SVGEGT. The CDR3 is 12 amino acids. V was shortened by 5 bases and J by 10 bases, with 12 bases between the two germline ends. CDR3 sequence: CASSHFSREQFF. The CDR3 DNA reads TGTGCCAGCAGTCACTTCAGCCGGGAGCAGTTCTTC.

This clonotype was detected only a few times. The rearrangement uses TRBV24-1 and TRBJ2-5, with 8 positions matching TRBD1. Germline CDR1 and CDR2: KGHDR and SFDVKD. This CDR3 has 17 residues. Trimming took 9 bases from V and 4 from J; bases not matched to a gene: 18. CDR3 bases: TGTGCCACCGGGGACAGGAGGGAAACAGGGGTCCTAGAGACCCAGTACTTC. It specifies CATGDRRETGVLETQYF.

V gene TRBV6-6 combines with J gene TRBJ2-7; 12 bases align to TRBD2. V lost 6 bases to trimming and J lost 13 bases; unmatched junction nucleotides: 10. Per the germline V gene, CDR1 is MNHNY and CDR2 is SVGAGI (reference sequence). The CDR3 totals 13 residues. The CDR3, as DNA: TGTGCCAGCAGAGGACTAGCGGGGTCTCTTTTATACTTC. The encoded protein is CASRGLAGSLLYF.

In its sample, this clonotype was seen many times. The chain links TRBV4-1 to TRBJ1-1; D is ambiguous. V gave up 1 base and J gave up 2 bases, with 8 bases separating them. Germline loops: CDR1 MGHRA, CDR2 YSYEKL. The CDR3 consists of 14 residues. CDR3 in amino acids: CASSQVSANTEAFF. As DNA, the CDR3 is TGCGCCAGCAGCCAAGTTTCGGCAAACACTGAAGCTTTCTTT.

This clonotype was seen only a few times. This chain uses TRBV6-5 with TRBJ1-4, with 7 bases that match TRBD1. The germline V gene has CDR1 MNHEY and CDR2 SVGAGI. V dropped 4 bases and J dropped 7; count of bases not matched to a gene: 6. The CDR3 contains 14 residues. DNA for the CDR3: TGTGCCAGCAGTTCGGACAGGCTTTCTGAAAAACTGTTTTTT. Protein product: CASSSDRLSEKLFF.

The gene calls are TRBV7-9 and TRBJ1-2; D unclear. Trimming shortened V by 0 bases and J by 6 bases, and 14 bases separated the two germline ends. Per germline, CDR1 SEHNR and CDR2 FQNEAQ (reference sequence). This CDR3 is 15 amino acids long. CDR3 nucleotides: TGTGCCAGCAGCTTAGCCCGACACAACCCAAATGGCTACACCTTC. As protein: CASSLARHNPNGYTF. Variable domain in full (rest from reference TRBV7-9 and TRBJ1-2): DTGVSQNPRHKITKRGQNVTFRCDPISEHNRLYWYRQTLGQGPEFLTYFQNEAQLEKSRLLSDRFSAERPKGSFSTLEIQRTEQGDSAMYLCASSLARHNPNGYTFGSGTRLTVV.

The chain's CDR3 is CSANSGRNTDTQYF. The CDR3, as DNA: TGCAGTGCTAATAGCGGGAGGAACACAGATACGCAGTATTTT. The rearrangement uses TRBV20-1 and TRBJ2-3, with 10 bases fitting TRBD2. The CDR3 spans 14 residues. Germline V gene sequence: CDR1 DFQATT, CDR2 SNEGSKA (reference sequence). V shed 4 bases, J shed 2 bases, and the junction held 3 bases outside the gene matches.

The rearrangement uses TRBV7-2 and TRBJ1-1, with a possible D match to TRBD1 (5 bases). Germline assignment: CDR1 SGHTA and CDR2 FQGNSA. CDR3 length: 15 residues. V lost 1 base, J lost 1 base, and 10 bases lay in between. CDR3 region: CASSLVAGKNTEAFF. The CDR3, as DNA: TGTGCCAGCAGCTTAGTCGCAGGGAAGAACACTGAAGCTTTCTTT.

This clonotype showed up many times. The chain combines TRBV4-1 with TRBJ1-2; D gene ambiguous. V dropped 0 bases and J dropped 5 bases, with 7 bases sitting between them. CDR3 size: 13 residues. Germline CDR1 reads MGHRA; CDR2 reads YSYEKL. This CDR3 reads CASSQEAGYGYTF. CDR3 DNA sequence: TGCGCCAGCAGCCAAGAAGCGGGATATGGCTACACCTTC.

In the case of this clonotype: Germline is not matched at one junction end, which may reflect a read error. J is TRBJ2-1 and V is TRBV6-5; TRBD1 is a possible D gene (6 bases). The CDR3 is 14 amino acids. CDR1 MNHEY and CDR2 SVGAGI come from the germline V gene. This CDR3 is CASKRQGSYDEQFF. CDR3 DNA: TGTGCCAGCAAAAGGCAGGGGTCCTACGATGAGCAGTTCTTC.

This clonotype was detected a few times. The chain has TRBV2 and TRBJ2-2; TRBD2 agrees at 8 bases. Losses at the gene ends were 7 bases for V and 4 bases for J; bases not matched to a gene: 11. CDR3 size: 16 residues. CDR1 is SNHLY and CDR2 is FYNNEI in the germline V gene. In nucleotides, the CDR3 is TGTGCCAGCACTGGGAACCAGCGGGGGACCACCGGGGAGCTGTTTTTT. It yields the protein CASTGNQRGTTGELFF.

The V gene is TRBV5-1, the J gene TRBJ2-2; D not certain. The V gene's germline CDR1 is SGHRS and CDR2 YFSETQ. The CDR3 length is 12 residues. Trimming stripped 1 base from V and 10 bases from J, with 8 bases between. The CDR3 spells CASSLIRSELFF. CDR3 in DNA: TGCGCCAGCAGCTTGATCCGCTCGGAGCTGTTTTTT.

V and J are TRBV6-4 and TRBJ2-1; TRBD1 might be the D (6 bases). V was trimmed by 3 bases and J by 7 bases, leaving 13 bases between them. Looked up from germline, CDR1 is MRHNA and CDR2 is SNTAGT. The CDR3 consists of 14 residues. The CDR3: CASSDTGLANEQFF. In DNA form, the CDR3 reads TGTGCCAGCAGTGATACAGGGTTGGCGAATGAGCAGTTCTTC.

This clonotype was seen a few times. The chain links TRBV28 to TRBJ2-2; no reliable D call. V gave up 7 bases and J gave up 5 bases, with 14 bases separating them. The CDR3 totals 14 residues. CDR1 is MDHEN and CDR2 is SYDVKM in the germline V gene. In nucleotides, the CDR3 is TGTGCCAGCACCCCCAAGGGATGGACCGGGGAGCTGTTTTTT. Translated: CASTPKGWTGELFF.

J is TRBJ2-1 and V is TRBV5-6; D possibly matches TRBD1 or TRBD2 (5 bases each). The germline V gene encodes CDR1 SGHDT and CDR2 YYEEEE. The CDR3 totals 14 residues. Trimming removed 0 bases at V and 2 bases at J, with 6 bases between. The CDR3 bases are TGTGCCAGCAGCTTGGGGGACGCCTACAATGAGCAGTTCTTC. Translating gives CASSLGDAYNEQFF. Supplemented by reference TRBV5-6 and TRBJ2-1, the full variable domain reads DAGVTQSPTHLIKTRGQQVTLRCSPKSGHDTVSWYQQALGQGPQFIFQYYEEEERQRGNFPDRFSGHQFPNYSSELNVNALLLGDSALYLCASSLGDAYNEQFFGPGTRLTVL.

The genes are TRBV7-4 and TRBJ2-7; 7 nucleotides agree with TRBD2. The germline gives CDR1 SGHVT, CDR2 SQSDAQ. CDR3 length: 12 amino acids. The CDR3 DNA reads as TGTGCAGCAGGGCATTCGGGGGGCGAGCAGTACTTC. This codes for CAAGHSGGEQYF.

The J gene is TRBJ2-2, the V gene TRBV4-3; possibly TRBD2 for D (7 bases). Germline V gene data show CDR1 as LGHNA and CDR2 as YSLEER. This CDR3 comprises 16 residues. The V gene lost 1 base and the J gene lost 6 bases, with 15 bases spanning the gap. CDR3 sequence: CASSQGWGEGAGELFF. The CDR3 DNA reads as TGCGCCAGCAGCCAAGGGTGGGGGGAGGGGGCCGGGGAGCTGTTTTTT.

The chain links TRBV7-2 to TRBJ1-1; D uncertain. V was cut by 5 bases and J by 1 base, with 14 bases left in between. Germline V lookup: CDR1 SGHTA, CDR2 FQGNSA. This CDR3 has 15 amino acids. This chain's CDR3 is CASSPPGVGNTEAFF. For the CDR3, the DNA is TGTGCCAGCAGCCCACCCGGGGTGGGGAACACTGAAGCTTTCTTT.

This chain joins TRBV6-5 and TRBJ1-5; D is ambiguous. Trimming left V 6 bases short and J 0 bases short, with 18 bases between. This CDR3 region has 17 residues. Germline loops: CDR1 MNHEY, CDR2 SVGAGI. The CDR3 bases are TGTGCCAGCAGCGCCATAACCCTACACGATAGCAATCAGCCCCAGCATTTT. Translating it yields CASSAITLHDSNQPQHF.

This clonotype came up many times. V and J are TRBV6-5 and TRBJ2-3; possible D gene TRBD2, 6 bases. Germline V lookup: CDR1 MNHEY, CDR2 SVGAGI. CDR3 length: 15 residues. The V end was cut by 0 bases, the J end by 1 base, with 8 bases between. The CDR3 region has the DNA TGTGCCAGCAGTTACTCGCCGGGGGGCACAGATACGCAGTATTTT. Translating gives CASSYSPGGTDTQYF.

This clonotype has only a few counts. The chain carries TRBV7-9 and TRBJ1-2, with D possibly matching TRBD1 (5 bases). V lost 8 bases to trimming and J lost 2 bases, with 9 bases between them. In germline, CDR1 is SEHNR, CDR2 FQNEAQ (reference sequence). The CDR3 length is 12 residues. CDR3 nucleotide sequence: TGTGCCAGCGAGACAGCAAACTATGGCTACACCTTC. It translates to CASETANYGYTF.

CDR3: CASARTGFGETQYF. In DNA form, the CDR3 reads TGTGCCAGCGCCCGGACAGGTTTCGGAGAGACCCAGTACTTC. The gene calls are TRBV6-2 or TRBV6-3 and TRBJ2-5; TRBD1 matches 7 bases. Looked up from germline, CDR1 is MNHEY and CDR2 is SVGEGT. The CDR3 has 14 amino acids. Trimming removed 8 bases from V and 4 bases from J; junction bases left unmatched: 10.

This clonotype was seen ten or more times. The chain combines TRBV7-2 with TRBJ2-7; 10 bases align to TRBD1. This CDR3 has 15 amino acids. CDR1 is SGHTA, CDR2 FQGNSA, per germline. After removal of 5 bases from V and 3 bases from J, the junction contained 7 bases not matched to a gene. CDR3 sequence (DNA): TGTGCCAGCAGCCAAGACAGGGGGCCACTCTACGAGCAGTACTTC. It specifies CASSQDRGPLYEQYF.